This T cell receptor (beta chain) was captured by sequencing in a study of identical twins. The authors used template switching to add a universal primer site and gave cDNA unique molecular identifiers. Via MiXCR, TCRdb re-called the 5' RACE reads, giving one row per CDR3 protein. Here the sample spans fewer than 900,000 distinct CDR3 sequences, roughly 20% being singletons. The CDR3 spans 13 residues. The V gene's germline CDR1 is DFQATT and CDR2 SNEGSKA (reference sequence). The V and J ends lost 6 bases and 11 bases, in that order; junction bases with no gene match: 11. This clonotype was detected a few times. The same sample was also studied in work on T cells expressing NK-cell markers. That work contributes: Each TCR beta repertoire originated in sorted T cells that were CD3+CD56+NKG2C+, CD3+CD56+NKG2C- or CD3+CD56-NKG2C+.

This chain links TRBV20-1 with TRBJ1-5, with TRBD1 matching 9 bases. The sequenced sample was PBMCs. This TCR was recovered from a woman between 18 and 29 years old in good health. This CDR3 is CSAHTGGPLAQHF. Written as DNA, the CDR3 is TGCAGTGCACACACAGGGGGCCCCTTAGCCCAGCATTTT.